Presented here are 21 T cell receptor beta chains from one specimen sequenced in a study of cytomegalovirus exposure and HLA in healthy donors (dated by TCRdb to about 2017). Library preparation was by the immunoSEQ multiplex PCR assay. TCRdb provides this immuneACCESS table in a form limited to in-frame rearrangements. Some clones are lacking; in checked studies, under half of them reflect an unresolved V gene, and why the rest are absent is not known. This sample comprises around 60,000 clones, approximately 95% of them detected only once. The top ten hold under 1.5% of the sample. Sequencing was done on a sample of PBMCs. The receptors here all came from a woman between 18 and 30 years old in good health and CMV-seronegative.

The chain employs TRBV28 and TRBJ2-2, with D hard to call. The CDR3 length is 14 residues. Trimming took off 3 bases at V and 0 bases at J, with 5 bases between the two ends. Germline V lookup: CDR1 MDHEN, CDR2 SYDVKM. This chain's CDR3 is CASSFAANTGELFF. The CDR3 DNA reads TGTGCCAGCAGTTTTGCGGCGAACACCGGGGAGCTGTTTTTT.

The genes are TRBV5-1 and TRBJ2-7, with TRBD2 as a possible D gene (6 bases). Trimming cost V 0 bases and J 1 base, with 11 bases left between them. CDR1 and CDR2 (germline): SGHRS, YFSETQ. The CDR3 has 15 amino acids. The CDR3 here is CASSLGGGASYEQYF. The CDR3 DNA follows: TGCGCCAGCAGCTTGGGGGGAGGCGCTTCCTACGAGCAGTACTTC.

This clone was seen more than once but under ten times. The chain uses TRBV2 and TRBJ1-2, with no clear D. The germline gives CDR1 SNHLY, CDR2 FYNNEI. The CDR3 length is 13 residues. Trimming shortened V by 0 bases and J by 8 bases, and 10 bases separated the two germline ends. The CDR3 sequence: CASSEAARRGYTF. CDR3 DNA sequence: TGTGCCAGCAGTGAAGCGGCCCGGAGAGGCTACACCTTC.

The V gene is TRBV7-2, the J gene TRBJ2-7; D may be TRBD1 (5 bases). The germline gives CDR1 SGHTA, CDR2 FQGNSA. CDR3 size: 13 residues. Trimming removed 4 bases from V and 3 bases from J, with 10 bases in between. The CDR3 DNA reads TGTGCCAGCAGCTCCCCGGACATCTACGAGCAGTACTTC. Translated: CASSSPDIYEQYF.

The chain combines TRBV4-3 with TRBJ1-1; D gene uncertain. V was pared by 0 bases and J by 5 bases, with 10 bases between. The CDR3 sequence is 14 residues long. CDR1 is LGHNA, CDR2 YSLEER, per germline. The CDR3 here is CASSQDWATTEAFF. The DNA for the CDR3 is TGCGCCAGCAGCCAAGATTGGGCGACGACTGAAGCTTTCTTT.

This chain connects TRBV5-4 to TRBJ2-7; tentatively, D is TRBD2 (7 bases). V dropped 2 bases and J dropped 6 bases, with 18 bases sitting between them. CDR3 length: 15 residues. Germline CDR1 is SGHNT and CDR2 is YYREEE (reference sequence). As DNA, the CDR3 is TGTGCCAGCAGCTTTAGGGGGGGAGATTGGCCCGAGCAGTACTTC. The encoded protein is CASSFRGGDWPEQYF.

The chain combines TRBV27 with TRBJ2-5, with D possibly TRBD1 on 6 matching bases. The J call could be wrong; TRBJ2-7 is a better fit for the DNA end. Per germline, CDR1 MNHEY and CDR2 SMNVEV (reference sequence). The length of the CDR3 is 14 residues. This chain's CDR3 is CASSSRQAGYEQYF. CDR3 sequence (DNA): TGTGCCAGCAGTTCACGACAGGCCGGCTACGAGCAGTACTTC.

V gene TRBV7-2 combines with J gene TRBJ1-1, with TRBD1 matching over 8 bases. After removal of 0 bases from V and 14 bases from J, the junction contained 11 bases not matched to a gene. The CDR3 contains 14 residues. Germline assignment: CDR1 SGHTA and CDR2 FQGNSA. CDR3 DNA: TGTGCCAGCAGCTTAGCGCCCGGACAGGGTGAGTTCTTCTTT. Protein: CASSLAPGQGEFFF.

The V and J genes are TRBV7-9 and TRBJ2-5, with 10 bases aligning to TRBD2. From germline, CDR1 is SEHNR and CDR2 FQNEAQ (reference sequence). The CDR3 totals 18 residues. V lost 1 base to trimming and J lost 0 bases; unmatched junction nucleotides: 8. This chain's CDR3 is CASSLGASGGLYQETQYF. The CDR3 DNA reads TGTGCCAGCAGCTTAGGGGCTAGCGGGGGACTGTACCAAGAGACCCAGTACTTC.

For the CDR3, the DNA is TGCGCCAGCAGCCCCCGACAGGGGCGTACTAATGAAAAACTGTTTTTT. Residues: CASSPRQGRTNEKLFF. The J gene is TRBJ1-4, the V gene TRBV4-3; 8 bases line up with TRBD1. J lost 2 bases, V lost 4 bases, and 6 bases had no gene match. The CDR3 spans 16 residues. Germline V CDR1 and CDR2: LGHNA, YSLEER.

The chain is built from TRBV9 and TRBJ2-3; D remains unclear. The CDR3 runs to 13 residues. From germline, CDR1 is SGDLS and CDR2 YYNGEE. Trimming shortened V by 4 bases and J by 0 bases, and 6 bases separated the two germline ends. The CDR3: CASSPPSTDTQYF. CDR3 DNA sequence: TGTGCCAGCAGCCCCCCTAGCACAGATACGCAGTATTTT.

CDR3 DNA sequence: TGCGCCAGCAGTGACCCGGGAGCACTTACGGAGCAGTACTTC. It encodes CASSDPGALTEQYF. The chain joins TRBV10-1 to TRBJ2-7; perhaps TRBD2 as D (6 bases). The length of the CDR3 is 14 residues. V gave up 3 bases and J gave up 7 bases, with 16 bases separating them. Looked up from germline, CDR1 is WNHNN and CDR2 is SYGVQD (reference sequence).

The chain joins TRBV9 to TRBJ2-7; 10 nucleotides line up with TRBD2. Unmatched junction bases numbered 7, after V lost 0 bases and J lost 4 bases. CDR1 SGDLS and CDR2 YYNGEE come from the germline V gene. The CDR3 loop spans 16 amino acids. Here the CDR3 reads CASSVGERGGVYEQYF. CDR3 nucleotides: TGTGCCAGCAGCGTAGGGGAGCGGGGGGGTGTTTACGAGCAGTACTTC.

The chain combines TRBV4-3 with TRBJ2-6, with D perhaps matching TRBD1 (6 bases). V lost 2 bases to trimming and J lost 1 base, with 6 bases between them. This CDR3 is built from 15 residues. From germline, CDR1 is LGHNA and CDR2 YSLEER. The CDR3 nucleotides are TGCGCCAGCAGCCAACAGGGGTCTGGGGCCAACGTCCTGACTTTC. Encoded protein: CASSQQGSGANVLTF.

This chain links TRBV7-9 with TRBJ2-7, with a tentative D call TRBD1 (6 bases). The CDR3 consists of 14 residues. Per germline, CDR1 SEHNR and CDR2 FQNEAQ (reference sequence). The V end lost 5 bases, the J end lost 0 bases, and 11 bases lay between the germline ends. In nucleotides, the CDR3 is TGTGCCAGCAGCCCCGACAGGACCTCCTACGAGCAGTACTTC. Protein: CASSPDRTSYEQYF. The variable domain in full, with the rest retrieved from reference TRBV7-9 and TRBJ2-7, is DTGVSQNPRHKITKRGQNVTFRCDPISEHNRLYWYRQTLGQGPEFLTYFQNEAQLEKSRLLSDRFSAERPKGSFSTLEIQRTEQGDSAMYLCASSPDRTSYEQYFGPGTRLTVT.

This chain joins TRBV7-3 and TRBJ1-2; 8 positions match TRBD1. The CDR3 has 14 amino acids. Germline V lookup: CDR1 SGHTA, CDR2 FQGTGA. With 5 bases clipped from V and 8 bases from J, the junction kept 10 bases outside the gene matches. The CDR3 spells CASSAGQGRGGYTF. The CDR3 DNA reads TGTGCCAGCAGCGCCGGACAGGGAAGAGGGGGCTACACCTTC. The complete variable domain, with remaining parts taken from reference TRBV7-3 and TRBJ1-2, reads GAGVSQTPSNKVTEKGKYVELRCDPISGHTALYWYRQSLGQGPEFLIYFQGTGAADDSGLPNDRFFAVRPEGSVSTLKIQRTERGDSAVYLCASSAGQGRGGYTFGSGTRLTVV.

The chain is built from TRBV6-5 and TRBJ1-5; 9 bases are shared with TRBD1. V was clipped by 7 bases and J by 7 bases; unmatched bases: 5. The CDR3 consists of 13 residues. Germline loops: CDR1 MNHEY, CDR2 SVGAGI. The CDR3 DNA is TGTGCCAGCACCCCCGACAGGGGGCAGCCCCAGCATTTT. Its protein product is CASTPDRGQPQHF.

The chain has TRBV13 and TRBJ2-7; 11 positions agree with TRBD2. CDR3 size: 15 residues. The J segment lost 3 bases and the V segment lost 0 bases, leaving 1 base of the junction unmatched. Germline V lookup: CDR1 PRHDT, CDR2 FYEKMQ (reference sequence). CDR3: CASSLGTSGNYEQYF. The DNA of the CDR3 is TGTGCCAGCAGCTTAGGGACTAGCGGGAACTACGAGCAGTACTTC.

The chain links TRBV4-3 to TRBJ1-5; tentatively, D is TRBD1 (5 bases). Germline values: CDR1 LGHNA, CDR2 YSLEER. The V and J ends lost 2 bases and 1 base respectively, with 15 bases between them. CDR3 size: 17 residues. The chain's CDR3 is CASSQNWPGGSNQPQHF. In DNA form, the CDR3 reads TGCGCCAGCAGCCAAAACTGGCCGGGGGGGAGCAATCAGCCCCAGCATTTT.

The chain couples TRBV19 to TRBJ1-2; 7 bases fit TRBD1. This CDR3 spans 15 amino acids. Unmatched junction bases numbered 12, after V lost 6 bases and J lost 5 bases. Germline lookup yields CDR1 LNHDA and CDR2 SQIVND (reference sequence). CDR3 amino acids: CASRTILGDRYGYTF. The CDR3 nucleotides read TGTGCCAGTAGAACAATCCTGGGGGACAGATATGGCTACACCTTC.

This clone was detected a few times. The chain combines TRBV7-8 with TRBJ2-7; 12 bases agree with TRBD2. Per the germline V gene, CDR1 is SGHVS and CDR2 is FQNEAQ. The CDR3 totals 17 residues. V shed 1 base and J 4 bases; nucleotides not matched to a gene: 8. The CDR3 region is CASSLVVVTSGSYEQYF. The CDR3 bases are TGTGCCAGCAGCTTAGTCGTGGTGACTAGCGGGAGTTACGAGCAGTACTTC.